The rows below give T cell receptor beta chains drawn from one sample of a study of blood T cells in healthy people across ages. TCRdb re-analysed the 5' RACE reads in MiXCR, keeping a single row per CDR3 protein. The data contain roughly 1,000,000 distinct CDR3 sequences, approximately 26% of them singletons. These same records also appear under a second study, on T cells of mothers and their children.

Source material: blood. Every receptor here comes from a girl aged 2 to 9 in good health. Each CDR3 is given with its conserved first and last residue. Each record gives: CDR3 length, D gene, J gene, V gene, clone size, CDR3 protein, CDR3 DNA. A D gene is named only where the DNA matches it firmly. Clone size is shown for a subset of rows, as once, few, many or a class of expanded clone.

CDR3 length: 12; D gene: TRBD2; J gene: TRBJ2-4; V gene: TRBV19; clone size: few; CDR3 protein: CASMTGGNIQYF; CDR3 DNA: TGTGCCAGTATGACGGGGGGAAACATTCAGTACTTC
CDR3 length: 14; D gene: NA; J gene: TRBJ2-1; V gene: TRBV5-1; clone size: NA; CDR3 protein: CASRQGDSYNEQFF; CDR3 DNA: TGCGCCAGCCGCCAGGGTGACTCCTACAATGAGCAGTTCTTC
CDR3 length: 12; D gene: NA; J gene: TRBJ2-5; V gene: TRBV20-1; clone size: NA; CDR3 protein: CSGRVTQETQYF; CDR3 DNA: TGCAGTGGCAGGGTTACACAAGAGACCCAGTACTTC
CDR3 length: 12; D gene: NA; J gene: TRBJ2-3; V gene: TRBV2; clone size: NA; CDR3 protein: CASRADTDTQYF; CDR3 DNA: TGTGCCAGCAGAGCGGACACAGATACGCAGTATTTT
CDR3 length: 15; D gene: NA; J gene: TRBJ1-1; V gene: TRBV11-2; clone size: NA; CDR3 protein: CASSLDGGTVTEAFF; CDR3 DNA: TGTGCCAGCAGCTTAGATGGGGGTACGGTAACTGAAGCTTTCTTT
CDR3 length: 17; D gene: NA; J gene: TRBJ1-6; V gene: TRBV4-1; clone size: few; CDR3 protein: CASSQDGVPYGNSPLHF; CDR3 DNA: TGCGCCAGCAGCCAAGATGGGGTGCCCTATGGGAATTCACCCCTCCACTTT
CDR3 length: 14; D gene: NA; J gene: TRBJ2-7; V gene: TRBV5-5; clone size: NA; CDR3 protein: CASSFRGVSYEQYF; CDR3 DNA: TGTGCCAGCAGCTTCCGTGGCGTATCCTACGAGCAGTACTTC
CDR3 length: 16; D gene: TRBD1; J gene: TRBJ2-7; V gene: TRBV4-2; clone size: NA; CDR3 protein: CASSQERQGSSYEQYF; CDR3 DNA: TGTGCCAGCAGCCAAGAGAGACAGGGGAGCTCCTACGAGCAGTACTTC
CDR3 length: 14; D gene: NA; J gene: TRBJ2-1; V gene: TRBV29-1; clone size: NA; CDR3 protein: CSVEEGETRGEQFF; CDR3 DNA: TGCAGCGTTGAAGAGGGGGAGACTAGGGGTGAGCAGTTCTTC
CDR3 length: 14; D gene: NA; J gene: TRBJ2-7; V gene: TRBV27; clone size: few; CDR3 protein: CASSLRGARYEQYF; CDR3 DNA: TGTGCCAGCAGTTTGAGGGGGGCGCGGTACGAGCAGTACTTC
CDR3 length: 17; D gene: NA; J gene: TRBJ2-6; V gene: TRBV14; clone size: NA; CDR3 protein: CASSQVVASMGGNVLTF; CDR3 DNA: TGTGCCAGCAGCCAAGTAGTTGCTAGCATGGGGGGCAACGTCCTGACTTTC
CDR3 length: 14; D gene: NA; J gene: TRBJ2-1; V gene: TRBV3-1; clone size: NA; CDR3 protein: CASSPEGRIGEQLF; CDR3 DNA: TGTGCCAGCAGCCCGGAAGGTAGGATCGGTGAGCAGCTCTTC
CDR3 length: 13; D gene: NA; J gene: TRBJ1-1; V gene: TRBV12-3/TRBV12-4; clone size: NA; CDR3 protein: CASSPLTDTEAFF; CDR3 DNA: TGTGCCAGCAGCCCACTAACAGACACTGAAGCTTTCTTT
CDR3 length: 14; D gene: NA; J gene: TRBJ1-1; V gene: TRBV7-2; clone size: many; CDR3 protein: CASSLGPLNTEAFF; CDR3 DNA: TGTGCCAGCAGCTTAGGACCGTTGAACACTGAAGCTTTCTTT
CDR3 length: 13; D gene: NA; J gene: TRBJ2-6; V gene: TRBV29-1; clone size: NA; CDR3 protein: CSVRDSGANVLTF; CDR3 DNA: TGCAGCGTCCGGGACTCTGGGGCCAACGTCCTGACTTTC
CDR3 length: 16; D gene: TRBD2; J gene: TRBJ2-3; V gene: TRBV2; clone size: NA; CDR3 protein: CASSSGTSGPTDTQYF; CDR3 DNA: TGTGCCAGCAGCTCCGGGACTAGCGGGCCCACAGATACGCAGTATTTT
CDR3 length: 15; D gene: NA; J gene: TRBJ2-1; V gene: TRBV5-6; clone size: NA; CDR3 protein: CASSLVPGSYNEQFF; CDR3 DNA: TGTGCCAGCAGCTTGGTGCCGGGCTCTTACAATGAGCAGTTCTTC
CDR3 length: 13; D gene: NA; J gene: TRBJ2-1; V gene: TRBV4-1; clone size: few; CDR3 protein: CASSHVIDNEQFF; CDR3 DNA: TGCGCCAGCAGCCATGTCATAGACAATGAGCAGTTCTTC
CDR3 length: 16; D gene: NA; J gene: TRBJ2-1; V gene: TRBV12-3/TRBV12-4; clone size: few; CDR3 protein: CASSFRLRLVLHEQFF; CDR3 DNA: TGTGCCAGCAGTTTCCGATTGAGACTAGTTTTACATGAGCAGTTCTTC
CDR3 length: 17; D gene: TRBD1; J gene: TRBJ2-2; V gene: TRBV29-1; clone size: NA; CDR3 protein: CSVGDRGRRPNTGELFF; CDR3 DNA: TGCAGCGTGGGGGACAGGGGGCGCAGGCCGAACACCGGGGAGCTGTTTTTT
CDR3 length: 14; D gene: NA; J gene: TRBJ2-5; V gene: TRBV7-2; clone size: NA; CDR3 protein: CASSFNGNRETQYF; CDR3 DNA: TGTGCCAGCAGCTTCAACGGTAACCGGGAGACCCAGTACTTC
CDR3 length: 15; D gene: NA; J gene: TRBJ1-5; V gene: TRBV12-3/TRBV12-4; clone size: NA; CDR3 protein: CASSRDSDSNQPQHF; CDR3 DNA: TGTGCCAGCAGCCGCGACTCTGATAGCAATCAGCCCCAGCATTTT
CDR3 length: 12; D gene: NA; J gene: TRBJ1-2; V gene: TRBV10-3; clone size: NA; CDR3 protein: CASRDNSNGYTF; CDR3 DNA: TGTGCCAGCCGGGACAACAGCAATGGCTACACCTTC
CDR3 length: 14; D gene: NA; J gene: TRBJ2-3; V gene: TRBV5-5; clone size: few; CDR3 protein: CASSFGWSTDTQYF; CDR3 DNA: TGTGCCAGCAGCTTTGGATGGAGCACAGATACGCAGTATTTT
CDR3 length: 14; D gene: NA; J gene: TRBJ2-1; V gene: TRBV29-1; clone size: NA; CDR3 protein: CSVVYGIGGNEQFF; CDR3 DNA: TGCAGCGTTGTGTACGGGATTGGTGGGAATGAGCAGTTCTTC
CDR3 length: 14; D gene: TRBD1; J gene: TRBJ2-1; V gene: TRBV11-1; clone size: NA; CDR3 protein: CASSLGTGPWEQFF; CDR3 DNA: TGTGCCAGCAGCCTCGGGACAGGTCCTTGGGAGCAGTTCTTC
CDR3 length: 19; D gene: TRBD2; J gene: TRBJ2-7; V gene: TRBV4-2; clone size: NA; CDR3 protein: CASSQEPWPRGGSSPEQYF; CDR3 DNA: TGTGCCAGCAGCCAAGAACCCTGGCCTCGGGGGGGTTCCTCTCCCGAGCAGTACTTC
CDR3 length: 18; D gene: NA; J gene: TRBJ2-6; V gene: TRBV7-8; clone size: few; CDR3 protein: CASSALGWQSSGANVLTF; CDR3 DNA: TGTGCCAGCAGCGCGCTGGGATGGCAGTCCTCTGGGGCCAACGTCCTGACTTTC
CDR3 length: 15; D gene: NA; J gene: TRBJ2-5; V gene: TRBV5-6; clone size: NA; CDR3 protein: CASSLQGALQETQYF; CDR3 DNA: TGTGCCAGCAGTCTGCAGGGAGCCCTACAAGAGACCCAGTACTTC
CDR3 length: 16; D gene: NA; J gene: TRBJ1-6; V gene: TRBV5-6; clone size: NA; CDR3 protein: CASSLLDIVTGSPLHF; CDR3 DNA: TGTGCCAGCAGCTTACTGGACATCGTAACGGGTTCACCCCTCCACTTT
CDR3 length: 17; D gene: NA; J gene: TRBJ2-3; V gene: TRBV7-9; clone size: NA; CDR3 protein: CASSPGPFIAGTDTQYF; CDR3 DNA: TGTGCCAGCAGCCCGGGGCCGTTCATTGCAGGCACAGATACGCAGTATTTT
CDR3 length: 13; D gene: TRBD1; J gene: TRBJ2-5; V gene: TRBV5-1; clone size: few; CDR3 protein: CASTGALEETQYF; CDR3 DNA: TGCGCCTCAACAGGGGCCCTTGAAGAGACCCAGTACTTC
CDR3 length: 16; D gene: TRBD1; J gene: TRBJ1-2; V gene: TRBV5-6; clone size: NA; CDR3 protein: CASSQPDREIYYGYTF; CDR3 DNA: TGTGCCAGCAGCCAACCGGACAGGGAGATTTACTATGGCTACACCTTC
CDR3 length: 16; D gene: TRBD2; J gene: TRBJ2-2; V gene: TRBV7-7; clone size: NA; CDR3 protein: CASSPLAGLSAGELFF; CDR3 DNA: TGTGCTAGCAGCCCACTAGCGGGGCTGTCGGCCGGGGAGCTGTTTTTT
CDR3 length: 16; D gene: NA; J gene: TRBJ2-7; V gene: TRBV4-2; clone size: few; CDR3 protein: CASSHRGGGSSYEQYF; CDR3 DNA: TGTGCCAGCAGCCACCGGGGAGGGGGCAGCTCCTACGAGCAGTACTTC
CDR3 length: 13; D gene: NA; J gene: TRBJ2-5; V gene: TRBV20-1; clone size: NA; CDR3 protein: CSARSSKGETQYF; CDR3 DNA: TGCAGTGCTAGATCCTCGAAGGGGGAGACCCAGTACTTC
CDR3 length: 14; D gene: NA; J gene: TRBJ1-4; V gene: TRBV12-3/TRBV12-4; clone size: NA; CDR3 protein: CACSLGGAMQKLFF; CDR3 DNA: TGTGCCTGCAGTCTGGGCGGAGCTATGCAAAAACTGTTTTTT
CDR3 length: 15; D gene: NA; J gene: TRBJ2-7; V gene: TRBV20-1; clone size: NA; CDR3 protein: CSAKMAQEGDYEQYF; CDR3 DNA: TGCAGTGCTAAAATGGCGCAGGAGGGAGACTACGAGCAGTACTTC
CDR3 length: 17; D gene: TRBD2; J gene: TRBJ2-2; V gene: TRBV4-2; clone size: NA; CDR3 protein: CASSHGLAGGVTGELFF; CDR3 DNA: TGTGCCAGCAGCCACGGACTAGCGGGAGGGGTTACCGGGGAGCTGTTTTTT
CDR3 length: 13; D gene: NA; J gene: TRBJ2-5; V gene: TRBV9; clone size: NA; CDR3 protein: CASQDRVTGEQYF; CDR3 DNA: TGTGCCAGTCAAGACAGGGTGACGGGGGAGCAGTACTTC
CDR3 length: 17; D gene: NA; J gene: TRBJ1-4; V gene: TRBV3-1; clone size: NA; CDR3 protein: CASSQVGEIATNEKLFF; CDR3 DNA: TGTGCCAGCAGCCAAGTGGGGGAAATTGCAACTAATGAAAAACTGTTTTTT